One sample yielded the 32 T cell receptor beta chains listed below, sequenced in a study of CD8 T cells in Susac syndrome. The RNA, 0.5 to 1 ug, was put through reverse transcription using random hexamers. TCRdb analysed the immunoSEQ multiplex PCR reads with MiXCR anew, one entry per CDR3 protein. The data hold approximately 120,000 distinct CDR3 sequences, with roughly 92% observed a single time. Sequences were obtained from CD8+ T cells from PBMCs. These receptors came from a human donor in good health.

This clonotype has a handful of counts. The rearrangement joins TRBV5-1 to TRBJ1-5; TRBD1 might be the D (6 bases). Trimming took 4 bases from V and 5 from J, leaving 16 bases between them. There are 15 residues in the CDR3. Looked up from germline, CDR1 is SGHRS and CDR2 is YFSETQ. The CDR3 spells CASSLEGQGHQPQHF. Written as DNA, the CDR3 is TGCGCCAGCAGCCTTGAGGGGCAGGGGCATCAGCCCCAGCATTTT.

The rearrangement links TRBV20-1 to TRBJ2-3, with D perhaps given as TRBD1 or TRBD2 (6 bases each). V gave up 5 bases and J gave up 6 bases, with 21 bases separating them. The CDR3 has 15 amino acids. CDR1 and CDR2 (germline): DFQATT, SNEGSKA (reference sequence). Written as DNA, the CDR3 is TGCAGTGCTCCACCCCGCGGTCTAGGGGGGGATACGCAGTATTTT. It translates to CSAPPRGLGGDTQYF.

To note about this clonotype: At one end the junction does not follow the germline gene, possibly because of a read error. The V call is TRBV20-1, the J call TRBJ1-2; 9 bases align to TRBD1. Germline V gene lookup returns CDR1 DFQATT and CDR2 SNEGSKA (reference sequence). The CDR3 is 15 amino acids. CDR3 DNA sequence: TGCAGTGCTAGAGCCGCGGGGACAGGGTACGCTGAAGCTTTCTTC. As protein: CSARAAGTGYAEAFF.

The V and J genes are TRBV4-3 and TRBJ2-3; no firm D call. This CDR3 has 16 amino acids. With 1 base removed from V and 4 bases from J, the gap between germline ends came to 15 bases. The germline CDR1 and CDR2 sequences are LGHNA and YSLEER. The CDR3 spells CASSQGTRASADTQYF. CDR3 coding DNA: TGCGCCAGCAGCCAAGGCACCCGGGCCTCAGCAGATACGCAGTATTTT.

The gene calls are TRBV9 and TRBJ1-2; unclear D gene. V gave up 4 bases and J gave up 0 bases, with 16 bases separating them. CDR1 and CDR2 (germline): SGDLS, YYNGEE. The CDR3 has 16 residues. CDR3 in DNA: TGTGCCAGCAGCCCAAGACTCGATTCAGCTAACTATGGCTACACCTTC. Residues: CASSPRLDSANYGYTF.

The chain joins TRBV29-1 to TRBJ2-4; 11 nucleotides align to TRBD2. Germline CDR1 SQVTM, CDR2 ANQGSEA. The CDR3 totals 18 residues. With V trimmed by 5 bases and J by 0 bases, 12 bases remained unmatched. The CDR3 DNA sequence: TGCAGCGTTTCGGGTCTAGCGGGAGGAGGACTAGCCAAAAACATTCAGTACTTC. Protein sequence: CSVSGLAGGGLAKNIQYF.

This clonotype was detected only a few times. The CDR3 region is CASSQVLDRTQYF. CDR3 nucleotides: TGCGCCAGCAGCCAAGTTCTGGACAGGACCCAGTACTTC. The chain is built from TRBV4-1 and TRBJ2-5, with D maybe TRBD1 (6 bases). The CDR3 runs 13 residues. Germline V gene lookup returns CDR1 MGHRA and CDR2 YSYEKL. Trimming shortened V by 1 base and J by 7 bases, and 10 bases separated the two germline ends.

This chain joins TRBV19 and TRBJ2-7; D is perhaps TRBD2 (5 bases). The CDR3 runs 13 residues. The V gene lost 1 base and the J gene lost 5 bases, with 9 bases spanning the gap. The germline V gene encodes CDR1 LNHDA and CDR2 SQIVND (reference sequence). This chain's CDR3 is CASSIAGSNEQYF. The CDR3 DNA reads TGTGCCAGTAGTATAGCGGGGTCGAACGAGCAGTACTTC.

This chain connects TRBV5-1 to TRBJ2-1; no clear D. The CDR3 contains 16 residues. The V and J ends lost 0 bases and 0 bases respectively, with 10 bases between them. Per the germline V gene, CDR1 is SGHRS and CDR2 is YFSETQ. The CDR3 is CASSLDARSSYNEQFF. The CDR3 region has the DNA TGCGCCAGCAGCTTGGACGCGCGGAGCTCCTACAATGAGCAGTTCTTC. The complete variable domain, with remaining parts taken from reference TRBV5-1 and TRBJ2-1, reads KAGVTQTPRYLIKTRGQQVTLSCSPISGHRSVSWYQQTPGQGLQFLFEYFSETQRNKGNFPGRFSGRQFSNSRSEMNVSTLELGDSALYLCASSLDARSSYNEQFFGPGTRLTVL.

CDR3 amino acids: CSASPGTIFEETQYF. DNA for the CDR3: TGCAGTGCTAGCCCCGGGACTATCTTTGAGGAGACCCAGTACTTC. V is TRBV20-1 and J is TRBJ2-5; 7 bases fit TRBD2. This CDR3 region has 15 residues. Trimming took 3 bases from V and 5 from J; bases not matched to a gene: 12. The V gene's germline CDR1 is DFQATT and CDR2 SNEGSKA (reference sequence).

The sample holds one count of this clonotype. J is TRBJ2-3 and V is TRBV20-1; 9 nucleotides line up with TRBD2. Germline loops: CDR1 DFQATT, CDR2 SNEGSKA (reference sequence). Unmatched junction bases numbered 9, after V lost 6 bases and J lost 2 bases. This CDR3 has 15 residues. The CDR3 protein is CSAPSSGGSTDTQYF. Here the CDR3 DNA reads TGCAGTGCCCCGAGTAGCGGGGGCTCCACAGATACGCAGTATTTT.

The rearrangement uses TRBV4-3 and TRBJ2-1, with D possibly called TRBD1 or TRBD2 (6 bases each). V was shortened by 0 bases and J by 4 bases, with 13 bases between the two germline ends. Germline CDR1 and CDR2: LGHNA and YSLEER. The CDR3 sequence is 16 residues long. For the CDR3, the DNA is TGCGCCAGCAGCCAAGATTATCCGGGGGCGTACAATGAGCAGTTCTTC. Amino acid sequence: CASSQDYPGAYNEQFF.

The chain combines TRBV20-1 with TRBJ2-7, with 9 nucleotides matching TRBD1. After removal of 5 bases from V and 2 bases from J, the junction contained 13 bases not matched to a gene. The CDR3 consists of 16 residues. Per germline, CDR1 DFQATT and CDR2 SNEGSKA (reference sequence). CDR3: CSASLPPGTGTYEQYF. As DNA, the CDR3 is TGCAGTGCTTCTTTACCCCCCGGGACAGGGACCTACGAGCAGTACTTC.

The rearrangement joins TRBV19 to TRBJ2-4; D gene uncertain. Germline V gene sequence: CDR1 LNHDA, CDR2 SQIVND (reference sequence). This CDR3 spans 13 amino acids. V lost 3 bases and J 6 bases, leaving 9 bases between the germline ends. In nucleotides, the CDR3 is TGTGCCAGTAGTATTCTCTCCCGAAACATTCAGTACTTC. This translates into CASSILSRNIQYF.

This clonotype appeared once. V gene TRBV12-3 or TRBV12-4 combines with J gene TRBJ2-2, with 10 bases that match TRBD1. The CDR3 runs 16 residues. Germline trimming cut 5 bases from V and 5 bases from J; bases unmatched to any gene: 8. CDR3: CASSTLWTGGTGELFF. The CDR3 DNA follows: TGTGCCAGCAGTACCCTCTGGACAGGGGGAACCGGGGAGCTGTTTTTT.

The J gene is TRBJ2-5, the V gene TRBV30, with 8 nucleotides matching TRBD1. This CDR3 region has 12 residues. Germline values: CDR1 GTSNPN, CDR2 SVGIG (reference sequence). The junction had 7 bases not matched to a gene; V was cut back by 0 bases and J by 13 bases. The DNA for the CDR3 is TGTGCCTGGAGTGTAATCGGGACAGGTCTGTACTTC. Translation gives CAWSVIGTGLYF.

V gene TRBV19 combines with J gene TRBJ2-5; 7 bases line up with TRBD1. CDR3 length equals 16 residues. V gave up 3 bases and J gave up 4 bases; unmatched junction bases: 11. Looked up from germline, CDR1 is LNHDA and CDR2 is SQIVND (reference sequence). CDR3: CASSMTGTVPRETQYF. The CDR3 DNA reads TGTGCCAGTAGTATGACAGGGACGGTTCCTCGAGAGACCCAGTACTTC.

This clonotype was observed once. The V gene is TRBV19, the J gene TRBJ2-6; D is unclear. Trimming took 6 bases from V and 2 from J, leaving 11 bases between them. Germline V gene lookup returns CDR1 LNHDA and CDR2 SQIVND (reference sequence). The CDR3 has 15 amino acids. CDR3 bases: TGTGCCAGTAGCGATCGGGCGACTGGGGCCAACGTCCTGACTTTC. This gives the protein CASSDRATGANVLTF.

This rearrangement joins TRBV20-1 to TRBJ1-2; D ambiguous. V was shortened by 3 bases and J by 4 bases, with 12 bases between the two germline ends. The CDR3 runs 13 residues. Per the germline V gene, CDR1 is DFQATT and CDR2 is SNEGSKA (reference sequence). The CDR3: CSASPSGSYGYTF. CDR3 sequence (DNA): TGCAGTGCTAGTCCGTCGGGTAGCTATGGCTACACCTTC.

This rearrangement joins TRBV7-3 to TRBJ2-2; D could derive from TRBD1 or TRBD2 (5 bases each). Germline lookup yields CDR1 SGHTA and CDR2 FQGTGA. The CDR3 runs 18 residues. Trimming cost V 5 bases and J 4 bases, with 23 bases left between them. The CDR3 is CASSPKGGITGPTGELFF. CDR3 nucleotide sequence: TGTGCCAGCAGCCCGAAGGGCGGCATTACGGGGCCCACCGGGGAGCTGTTTTTT.

The CDR3 DNA reads TGCGCCAGCAGCGGGGGCGTAATCGTCAATGAGCAGTTCTTC. Translation gives CASSGGVIVNEQFF. The J gene is TRBJ2-1, the V gene TRBV5-1, with D tentatively TRBD1 (6 bases). This CDR3 region has 14 residues. Germline values: CDR1 SGHRS, CDR2 YFSETQ. With 4 bases removed from V and 6 bases from J, the gap between germline ends came to 14 bases.

The rearrangement uses TRBV7-2 and TRBJ2-1; the D gene is possibly TRBD1 (6 bases). V lost 1 base, J lost 3 bases, and 7 bases lay in between. Germline assignment: CDR1 SGHTA and CDR2 FQGNSA. The CDR3 consists of 14 residues. The CDR3 loop is CASSLVTGYNEQFF. CDR3 DNA: TGTGCCAGCAGCTTAGTGACAGGCTACAATGAGCAGTTCTTC.

The gene calls are TRBV2 and TRBJ2-7; D ambiguous. V lost 7 bases and J 0 bases, leaving 10 bases between the germline ends. The CDR3 sequence is 13 residues long. Germline V gene lookup returns CDR1 SNHLY and CDR2 FYNNEI. This CDR3 is CASNPLGSYEQYF. In DNA form, the CDR3 reads TGTGCCAGCAATCCCCTCGGCTCCTACGAGCAGTACTTC.

This clonotype was observed a few times. The chain links TRBV7-2 to TRBJ2-7; 9 nucleotides line up with TRBD2. Trimming took 3 bases from V and 7 from J; bases not matched to a gene: 4. Germline V gene data show CDR1 as SGHTA and CDR2 as FQGNSA. The CDR3 has 13 amino acids. The chain's CDR3 is CASSLGGRDEQYF. The CDR3 coding sequence is TGTGCCAGCAGCTTGGGCGGGAGGGATGAGCAGTACTTC.

On this clonotype: In this CDR3 the conserved last residue, phenylalanine or tryptophan, is missing, so a read error is likely. The V and J genes are TRBV4-1 and TRBJ2-7, with 9 bases that match TRBD2. The junction had 7 bases not matched to a gene; V was cut back by 1 base and J by 3 bases. The CDR3 loop spans 16 amino acids. The germline V gene encodes CDR1 MGHRA and CDR2 YSYEKL. Written as DNA, the CDR3 is TGCGCCAGCAGCCAAGTAATATTTAGCGGGAGCTACGAGCAGTACTAC. Amino acid sequence: CASSQVIFSGSYEQYY.

The CDR3: CASRISGLGNTIYF. The CDR3 nucleotides read TGTGCCAGCAGAATTTCAGGGCTTGGAAACACCATATATTTT. This chain uses TRBV6-5 with TRBJ1-3, with D tentatively TRBD1 (5 bases). Trimming took 6 bases from V and 3 from J, leaving 12 bases between them. The CDR3 totals 14 residues. In germline, CDR1 is MNHEY, CDR2 SVGAGI.

The V gene is TRBV23-1, the J gene TRBJ2-7; no clear D. TRBV23-1 is an open reading frame, and its role is uncertain. CDR3 length: 14 residues. Trimming removed 4 bases from V and 2 bases from J, with 12 bases in between. CDR3 sequence: CASSRSHLAYEQYF. DNA for the CDR3: TGCGCCAGCAGTCGGAGTCACCTGGCCTACGAGCAGTACTTC.

The chain couples TRBV7-2 to TRBJ1-2; D gene uncertain. The CDR3 has 13 amino acids. The V end lost 0 bases, the J end lost 3 bases, and 5 bases lay between the germline ends. The germline gives CDR1 SGHTA, CDR2 FQGNSA. The CDR3 protein is CASSLAGYYGYTF. The CDR3 nucleotides are TGTGCCAGCAGCTTAGCGGGGTACTATGGCTACACCTTC. The complete variable domain, with remaining parts taken from reference TRBV7-2 and TRBJ1-2, reads GAGVSQSPSNKVTEKGKDVELRCDPISGHTALYWYRQSLGQGLEFLIYFQGNSAPDKSGLPSDRFSAERTGGSVSTLTIQRTQQEDSAVYLCASSLAGYYGYTFGSGTRLTVV.

The chain links TRBV30 to TRBJ1-2; TRBD1 aligns across 7 bases. Germline V gene data show CDR1 as GTSNPN and CDR2 as SVGIG (reference sequence). Trimming removed 3 bases from V and 8 bases from J; junction bases left unmatched: 9. The CDR3 spans 13 residues. CDR3 residues: CAWSPSRGSGYTF. Written as DNA, the CDR3 is TGTGCCTGGAGCCCGAGCAGGGGGAGCGGCTACACCTTC.

The chain couples TRBV7-2 to TRBJ2-7; 8 positions agree with TRBD1. The length of the CDR3 is 15 residues. V shed 1 base and J 3 bases; nucleotides not matched to a gene: 5. CDR1 SGHTA and CDR2 FQGNSA come from the germline V gene. CDR3 loop: CASSLEPDRDYEQYF. Here the CDR3 DNA reads TGTGCCAGCAGCTTAGAGCCGGACAGGGACTACGAGCAGTACTTC.

Note on this clonotype: Because the CDR3's place on the DNA is in doubt, the DNA is left out and the CDR3 is given as listed by TCRdb. The chain joins TRBV6-6 to TRBJ1-1; TRBD1 is the table's D call, not checked against the DNA. Counting both end residues, the CDR3 totals 15 amino acids. Germline-derived CDR1 and CDR2 are MNHNY and SVGAGI (reference sequence). The CDR3: CASSYFRGHPPEAFF.

This clonotype has only one observation. This chain connects TRBV30 to TRBJ1-1, with TRBD1 as a possible D gene (6 bases). V was pared by 3 bases and J by 6 bases, with 14 bases between. The CDR3 is 13 amino acids. Per germline, CDR1 GTSNPN and CDR2 SVGIG (reference sequence). Here the CDR3 reads CAWSALEGAEAFF. The DNA for the CDR3 is TGTGCCTGGAGCGCTTTGGAGGGGGCTGAAGCTTTCTTT.